This T cell receptor beta chain appears in the sequencing data of a study of T-cell memory formation after mild COVID-19 (dated by TCRdb to the early 2020s). Concerning the study at large: TCR sequence clusters from the two donors were found to be largely donor specific. In two donors, T-cell clones that expanded and contracted after mild COVID-19 were followed by sequencing TCRalpha and TCRbeta repertoires longitudinally. The cohort comprised two young, previously healthy adult volunteers, one female and one male. Findings and caveats that apply to the study as a whole: The second-wave clones that peaked on day 37 were not confirmed to be SARS-CoV-2 specific. Clones that contracted from day 15 to 85 showed balanced CD4/CD8 phenotypes, whereas a second wave of clones that expanded from day 15 to 37 leaned towards CD4+. Contracting CD4+ clones were found mainly in CM and EM memory subsets, while CD8+ clones were enriched in EMRA. The study included only a couple of mild cases, and larger cohorts that include severe cases with pre-infection samples were judged to be necessary. Some responding clones were found in pre-infection memory, which suggests that pre-existing cross-reactive memory T cells took part in the SARS-CoV-2 response.

Comment on this clonotype: Its antigen is not yet known. Base quality data are lacking; no much larger clone is found one base away.

The reads were generated on an Illumina NovaSeq 6000. Using 5'RACE with constant-segment primers, TCRalpha and TCRbeta cDNA libraries were constructed, with sample barcodes and unique molecular identifiers added in the process. RNA was extracted from every sample with Trizol reagent. Library amplification was performed in two PCR steps, and a second sample barcode and Illumina TruSeq adapters were introduced in the second step. Sequencing of the libraries was done on an Illumina NovaSeq, producing 2 x 150 bp paired-end reads. In the authors' own workflow: The reads were demultiplexed and collapsed into UMI-guided consensus sequences using migec v1.2.7. Using mixcr v2.1.11, UMI consensuses were aligned to TRA and TRB V and J templates and then assembled into clonotypes. A clonotype was counted as expanded or contracted only when both edgeR and NoisET called the clonotype significant, with the noise models trained on biological replicates. For edgeR calls, a false discovery rate-adjusted p below 0.01 and a log2 fold-change threshold of 1 were applied. As an exploratory analysis of dynamics, max-normalized trajectories of the 1000 most abundant clonotypes were examined by PCA with hierarchical clustering. Separately sequenced CD4+ and CD8+ repertoires were used to assign the CD4 or CD8 phenotype of responding clones. The public reads were reanalyzed by TCRdb: fastp trimming at Q25, MiXCR alignment, in-frame beta chains only. Rows matching on CDR3 protein sequence are summarized as one entry with the most common DNA and genes. The V and J calls were determined by TCRdb, not by the authors. This sample comprises about 310,000 distinct CDR3 sequences, approximately 16% of them detected only once. Around 23% of the sample is held by the ten biggest clonotypes.

Ficoll-Paque density gradient centrifugation was the method used to isolate PBMCs. The clonotype originates from a man between 18 and 35 years old who had mild COVID-19 (a few samples of this study predate the infection). The sample titles of this study are shuffled in the database, so cell type and time point are left out; the donor was told from shared clones. Sequencing was done on a sample of PBMCs or a T cell subset sorted from them (not recorded which).

The nucleotides are TGTGCCAGCAGCTTTCTCAGCGGGGAGCTGTTTTTT. Translation gives CASSFLSGELFF. The sequence is built from TRBV27 and TRBJ2-2; the D gene identity is not certain. Including the terminal cysteine and phenylalanine, the CDR3 comprises 12 residues. The read is trimmed to its CDR3 DNA, 36 bases read in frame from base 1. The germline V gene (reference sequence) supplies CDR1 MNHEY and CDR2 SMNVEV. Relative to germline, V is 6 bases shorter and J is 7 bases shorter, with 9 bases between their ends.